This T cell receptor (beta chain) was obtained from a study of blood T cell repertoires in COVID-19. Overall study context: Both acute and convalescent COVID-19 samples were obtained from the United States, Italy and Spain. From T cells, B-cell-depleted T cells, or PBMCs came the material, which was cDNA or gDNA.

V was cut by 1 base and J by 0 bases, with 10 bases left in between. This CDR3 spans 16 amino acids. The germline gives CDR1 MGHDK, CDR2 SYGVNS. Per the authors' pipeline: The assay estimated nucleated cells by amplifying reference gene primers. Clones were read by immunoSEQ multiplex PCR, and TCRdb kept only the in-frame ones, dropping some. That table gives V, J and clone size, and the DNA gave D and trimming. The sample carries around 64,000 clones, 87% recorded once. The sequenced material came from peripheral blood. This chain connects TRBV25-1 to TRBJ1-3, with unresolved D. The clonotype originates from a man between 50 and 59 years old with active COVID-19. CDR3 coding DNA: TGTGCCAGCAGTGAATTACCAGAAAACTCTGGAAACACCATATATTTT. Its protein is CASSELPENSGNTIYF.